A single T cell receptor beta chain is shown here with its context. The antigen is not known. Amplification used 60 Vbeta primers and 13 Jbeta primers. Here immunoSEQ multiplex PCR was the method, and the copy in TCRdb shows in-frame clones only, minus some. Altogether around 120,000 clones are present, over 80% being singletons, with the ten largest covering 1% to 1.5%. This specimen belongs to a study of cytomegalovirus exposure and HLA in healthy donors. Study background: A data release that came early held roughly 85 million unique TCRs from HLA-typed donors. Broader study findings: Accurate HLA-A and HLA-B prediction from TCR beta sequences was reported for most subjects. A missense variant in DCLRE1C was later tied to TCR beta V- and J-gene trimming.

CDR3 size: 18 residues. Germline V gene data show CDR1 as ENHRY and CDR2 as SYGVKD. The ends were cut back, 2 bases at V and 6 bases at J, with 23 bases in the middle. J is TRBJ1-5 and V is TRBV10-3; D unclear. Sequenced sample: PBMCs. The receptor was isolated from a boy between 5 and 17 years old in good health and CMV-seronegative. The CDR3, as DNA: TGTGCCATCAGTGAGCCCATGGGTGTAGGAGGGCGTATTCAGCCCCAGCATTTT. The encoded protein is CAISEPMGVGGRIQPQHF.